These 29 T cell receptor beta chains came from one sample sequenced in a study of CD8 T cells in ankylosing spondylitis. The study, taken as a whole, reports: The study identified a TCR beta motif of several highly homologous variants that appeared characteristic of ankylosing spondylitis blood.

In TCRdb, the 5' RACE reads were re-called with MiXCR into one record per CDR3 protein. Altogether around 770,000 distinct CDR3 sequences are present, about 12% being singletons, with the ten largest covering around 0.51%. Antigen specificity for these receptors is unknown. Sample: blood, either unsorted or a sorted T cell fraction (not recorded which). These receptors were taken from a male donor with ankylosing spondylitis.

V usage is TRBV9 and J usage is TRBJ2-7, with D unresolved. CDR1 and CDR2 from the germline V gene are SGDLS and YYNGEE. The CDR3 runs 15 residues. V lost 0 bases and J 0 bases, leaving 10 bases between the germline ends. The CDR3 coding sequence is TGTGCCAGCAGCGTAGGGGTTGGGGACTCCTACGAGCAGTACTTC. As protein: CASSVGVGDSYEQYF.

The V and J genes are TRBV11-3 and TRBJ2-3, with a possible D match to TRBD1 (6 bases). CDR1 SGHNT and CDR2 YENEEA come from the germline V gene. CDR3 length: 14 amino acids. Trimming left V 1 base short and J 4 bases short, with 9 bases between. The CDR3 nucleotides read TGTGCCAGCAGCTTAGGGGACAACTCAGATACGCAGTATTTT. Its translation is CASSLGDNSDTQYF.

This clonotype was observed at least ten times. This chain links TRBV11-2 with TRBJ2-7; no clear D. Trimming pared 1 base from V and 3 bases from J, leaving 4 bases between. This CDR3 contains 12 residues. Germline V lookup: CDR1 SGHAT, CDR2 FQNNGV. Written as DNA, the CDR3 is TGTGCCAGCAGCTTAGGGGACTACGAGCAGTACTTC. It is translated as CASSLGDYEQYF.

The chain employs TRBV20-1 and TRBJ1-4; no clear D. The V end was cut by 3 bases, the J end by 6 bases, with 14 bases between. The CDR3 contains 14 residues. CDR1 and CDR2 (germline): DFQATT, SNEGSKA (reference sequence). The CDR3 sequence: CSASKPQEHEKLFF. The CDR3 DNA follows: TGCAGTGCTAGTAAACCCCAGGAGCATGAAAAACTGTTTTTT.

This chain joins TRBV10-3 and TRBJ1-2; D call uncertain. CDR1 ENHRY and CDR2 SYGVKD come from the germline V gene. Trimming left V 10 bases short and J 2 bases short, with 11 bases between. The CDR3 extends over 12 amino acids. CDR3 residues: CANLDNNYGYTF. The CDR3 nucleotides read TGTGCCAACCTCGACAACAACTATGGCTACACCTTC.

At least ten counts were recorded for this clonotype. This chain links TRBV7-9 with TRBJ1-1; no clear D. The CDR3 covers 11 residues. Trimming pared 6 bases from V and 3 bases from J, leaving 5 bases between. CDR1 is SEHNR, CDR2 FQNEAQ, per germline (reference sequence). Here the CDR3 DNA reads TGTGCCAGCAGTTCCTACACTGAAGCTTTCTTT. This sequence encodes CASSSYTEAFF.

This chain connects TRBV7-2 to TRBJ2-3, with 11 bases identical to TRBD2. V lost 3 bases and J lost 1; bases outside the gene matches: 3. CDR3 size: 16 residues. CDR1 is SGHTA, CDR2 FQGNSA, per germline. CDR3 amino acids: CASSFSGRDGTDTQYF. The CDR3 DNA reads TGTGCCAGCAGCTTTAGCGGGAGGGACGGCACAGATACGCAGTATTTT.

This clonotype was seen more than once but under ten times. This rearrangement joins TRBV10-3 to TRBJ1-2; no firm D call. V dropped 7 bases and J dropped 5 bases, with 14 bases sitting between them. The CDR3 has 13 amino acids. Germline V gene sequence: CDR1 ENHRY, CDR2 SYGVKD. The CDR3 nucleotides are TGTGCCATCACTCCGGCCCCCGGGTATGGCTACACCTTC. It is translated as CAITPAPGYGYTF.

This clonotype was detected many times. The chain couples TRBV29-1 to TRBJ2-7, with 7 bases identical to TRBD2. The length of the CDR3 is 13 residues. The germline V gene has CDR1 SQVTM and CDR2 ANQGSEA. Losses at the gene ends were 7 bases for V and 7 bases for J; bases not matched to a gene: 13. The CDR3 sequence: CSGSIAGVDEQYF. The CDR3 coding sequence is TGCAGCGGATCCATCGCGGGAGTCGATGAGCAGTACTTC.

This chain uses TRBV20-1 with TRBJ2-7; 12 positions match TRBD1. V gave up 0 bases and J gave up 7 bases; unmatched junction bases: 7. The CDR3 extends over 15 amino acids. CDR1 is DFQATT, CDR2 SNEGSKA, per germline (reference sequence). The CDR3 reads CSARDAGQGAGEQYF. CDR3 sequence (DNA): TGCAGTGCTAGAGATGCGGGACAGGGGGCGGGAGAGCAGTACTTC.

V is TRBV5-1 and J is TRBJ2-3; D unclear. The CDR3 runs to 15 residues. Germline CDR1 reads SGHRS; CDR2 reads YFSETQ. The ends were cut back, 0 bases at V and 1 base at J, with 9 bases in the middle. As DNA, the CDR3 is TGCGCCAGCAGCTTGGGGCCCTATCGCACAGATACGCAGTATTTT. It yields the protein CASSLGPYRTDTQYF.

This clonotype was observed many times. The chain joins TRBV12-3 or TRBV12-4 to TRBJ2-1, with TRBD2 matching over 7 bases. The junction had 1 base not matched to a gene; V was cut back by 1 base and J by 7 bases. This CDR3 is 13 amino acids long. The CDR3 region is CASSLERENEQFF. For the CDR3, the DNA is TGTGCCAGCAGTTTAGAGCGGGAAAATGAGCAGTTCTTC.

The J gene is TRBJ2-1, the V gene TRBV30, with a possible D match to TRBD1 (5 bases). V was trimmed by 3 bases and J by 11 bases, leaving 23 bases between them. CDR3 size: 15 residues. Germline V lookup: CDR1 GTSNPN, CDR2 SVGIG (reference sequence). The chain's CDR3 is CAWRRTGAEPLKQFF. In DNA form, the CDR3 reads TGTGCCTGGAGACGTACAGGAGCCGAACCCCTAAAGCAGTTCTTC.

CDR3 DNA: TGCAGTGCCATTCAGACAGGCCTTCCTTCAGGCTATGGCTACACCTTC. Amino acid sequence: CSAIQTGLPSGYGYTF. This rearrangement joins TRBV20-1 to TRBJ1-2; maybe TRBD1 (6 bases). Trimming cost V 6 bases and J 4 bases, with 24 bases left between them. Per germline, CDR1 DFQATT and CDR2 SNEGSKA (reference sequence). CDR3 length equals 16 residues.

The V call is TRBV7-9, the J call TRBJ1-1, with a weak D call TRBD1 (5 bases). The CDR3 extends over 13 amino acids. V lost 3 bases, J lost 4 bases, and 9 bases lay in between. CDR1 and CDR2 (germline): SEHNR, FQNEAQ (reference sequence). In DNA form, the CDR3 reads TGTGCCAGCAGCTTCAGGGTAGGCACTGAAGCTTTCTTT. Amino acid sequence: CASSFRVGTEAFF.

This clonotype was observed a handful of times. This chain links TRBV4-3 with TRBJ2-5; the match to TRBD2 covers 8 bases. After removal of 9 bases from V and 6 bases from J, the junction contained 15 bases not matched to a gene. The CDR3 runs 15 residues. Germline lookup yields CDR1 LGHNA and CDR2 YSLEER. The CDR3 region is CASSRVAGTGQTQYF. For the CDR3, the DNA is TGCGCCAGTTCCAGAGTAGCGGGAACTGGCCAGACCCAGTACTTC.

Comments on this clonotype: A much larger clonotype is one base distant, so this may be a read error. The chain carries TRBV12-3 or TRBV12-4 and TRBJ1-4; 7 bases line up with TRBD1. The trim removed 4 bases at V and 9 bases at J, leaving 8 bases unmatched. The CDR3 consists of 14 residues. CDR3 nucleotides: TGTGCCAGCAGTTCGGACAGGCGAAATCAAAAACTGTTTTTT. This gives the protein CASSSDRRNQKLFF.

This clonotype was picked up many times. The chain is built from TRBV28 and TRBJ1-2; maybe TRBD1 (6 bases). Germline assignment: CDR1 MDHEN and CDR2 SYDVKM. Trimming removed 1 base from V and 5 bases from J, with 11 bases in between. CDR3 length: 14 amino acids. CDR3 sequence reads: CASSLSGAGYGYTF. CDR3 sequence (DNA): TGTGCCAGCAGTTTATCGGGGGCTGGATATGGCTACACCTTC.

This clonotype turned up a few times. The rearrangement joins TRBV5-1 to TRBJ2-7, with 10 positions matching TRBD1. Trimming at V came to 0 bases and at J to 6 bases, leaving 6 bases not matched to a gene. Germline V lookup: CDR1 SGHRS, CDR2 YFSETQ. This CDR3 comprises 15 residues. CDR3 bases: TGCGCCAGCAGCTTGGTCGAGACAGGGGGCTCCGAGCAGTACTTC. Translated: CASSLVETGGSEQYF.

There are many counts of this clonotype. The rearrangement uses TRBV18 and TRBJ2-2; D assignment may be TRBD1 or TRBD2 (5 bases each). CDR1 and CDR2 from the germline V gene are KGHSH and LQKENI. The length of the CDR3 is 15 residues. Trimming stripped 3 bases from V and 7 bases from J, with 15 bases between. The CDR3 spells CASSPSGAGRGELFF. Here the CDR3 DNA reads TGTGCCAGCTCACCGTCCGGGGCCGGCCGCGGGGAGCTGTTTTTT.

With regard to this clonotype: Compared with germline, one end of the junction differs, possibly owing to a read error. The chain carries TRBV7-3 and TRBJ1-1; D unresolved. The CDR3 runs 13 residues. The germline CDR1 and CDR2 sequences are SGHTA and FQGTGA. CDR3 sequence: CASSPGNPTGAFF. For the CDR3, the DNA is TGTGCCAGCAGCCCGGGCAATCCAACTGGAGCTTTCTTT.

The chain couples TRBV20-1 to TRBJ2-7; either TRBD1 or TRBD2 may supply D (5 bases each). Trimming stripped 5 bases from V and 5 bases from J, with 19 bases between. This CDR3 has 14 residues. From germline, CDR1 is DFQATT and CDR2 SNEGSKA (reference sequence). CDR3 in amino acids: CSAQLSNGADEQYF. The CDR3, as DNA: TGCAGTGCTCAATTGTCGAACGGGGCGGACGAGCAGTACTTC.

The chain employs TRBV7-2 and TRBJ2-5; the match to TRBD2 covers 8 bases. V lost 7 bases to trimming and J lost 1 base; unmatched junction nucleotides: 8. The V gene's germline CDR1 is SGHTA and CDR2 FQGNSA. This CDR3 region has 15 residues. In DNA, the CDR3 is TGTGCCAGCACCGGGAGGGGCAGCACCCAAGAGACCCAGTACTTC. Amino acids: CASTGRGSTQETQYF.

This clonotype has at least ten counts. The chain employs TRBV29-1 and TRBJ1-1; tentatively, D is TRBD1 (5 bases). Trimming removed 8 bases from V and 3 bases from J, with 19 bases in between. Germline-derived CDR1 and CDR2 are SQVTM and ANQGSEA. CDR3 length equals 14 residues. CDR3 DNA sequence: TGCAGCTCCAAGACATCCTCCAGGGACACTGAAGCTTTCTTT. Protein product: CSSKTSSRDTEAFF.

In DNA, the CDR3 is TGCGCCAGCAGCTTGGGGGACAGGGGGAGGCAAGAGACCCAGTACTTC. Amino acids: CASSLGDRGRQETQYF. The J gene is TRBJ2-5, the V gene TRBV5-1; the match to TRBD1 covers 11 bases. The CDR3 is 16 residues long. Germline CDR1 is SGHRS and CDR2 is YFSETQ. V was pared by 0 bases and J by 2 bases, with 3 bases of the junction left unmatched.

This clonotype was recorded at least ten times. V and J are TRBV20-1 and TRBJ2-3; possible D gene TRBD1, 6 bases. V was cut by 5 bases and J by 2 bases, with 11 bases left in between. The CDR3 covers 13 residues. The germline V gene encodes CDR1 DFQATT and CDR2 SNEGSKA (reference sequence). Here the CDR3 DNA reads TGCAGTGCTCCTGACAGGTACACAGATACGCAGTATTTT. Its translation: CSAPDRYTDTQYF.

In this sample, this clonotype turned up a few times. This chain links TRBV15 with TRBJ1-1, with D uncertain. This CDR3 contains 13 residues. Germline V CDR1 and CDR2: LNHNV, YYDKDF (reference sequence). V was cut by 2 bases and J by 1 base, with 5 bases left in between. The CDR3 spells CATSRQENTEAFF. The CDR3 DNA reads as TGTGCCACCAGCAGACAGGAGAACACTGAAGCTTTCTTT.

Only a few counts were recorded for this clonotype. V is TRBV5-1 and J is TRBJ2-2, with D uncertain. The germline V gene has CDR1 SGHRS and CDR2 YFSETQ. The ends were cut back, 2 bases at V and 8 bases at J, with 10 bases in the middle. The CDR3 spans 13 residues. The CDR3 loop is CASSLTWSGELFF. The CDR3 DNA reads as TGCGCCAGCAGCTTAACATGGAGTGGGGAGCTGTTTTTT.

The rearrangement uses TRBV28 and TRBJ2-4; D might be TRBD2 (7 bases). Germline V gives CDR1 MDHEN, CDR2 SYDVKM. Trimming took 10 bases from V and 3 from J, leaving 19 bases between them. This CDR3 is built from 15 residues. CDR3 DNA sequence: TGTGCCACGGGACCTTCAGGGGAGGGCAAAAACATTCAGTACTTC. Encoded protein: CATGPSGEGKNIQYF.